Below, 9 T cell receptor beta chains from the same sample are listed, as sequenced in a study of T cell repertoires in aging, cancer and after chemotherapy. The template was genomic DNA from peripheral blood, not RNA. Rearranged V-D-J TRB sequences were amplified with a mixed TRB-A/B primer pool. TCRdb redid the calling of the multiplex PCR reads with MiXCR, one entry per CDR3 protein. The table has fewer than 2,000 distinct CDR3 sequences, around a fifth seen once. The sample comprised blood. The receptors were sampled from a human donor with a solid tumor.

CDR3 amino acids: CASSAGTPNTEAFF. The CDR3, as DNA: TGTGCCAGCAGCGCGGGGACACCGAACACTGAAGCTTTCTTT. This sequence joins TRBV9 and TRBJ1-1, with D possibly TRBD1 on 6 matching bases. V lost 3 bases and J lost 1, with 10 bases in between. The germline CDR1 and CDR2 sequences are SGDLS and YYNGEE. The CDR3 length is 14 residues.

The chain uses TRBV4-2 and TRBJ2-3, with 7 nucleotides matching TRBD2. Germline values: CDR1 LGHNA, CDR2 YNFKEQ. The CDR3 sequence is 17 residues long. J gave up 2 bases and V 4 bases, and 12 bases lay outside the gene matches. The DNA of the CDR3 is TGTGCCAGCAGCCCCTCGCAGAGCGGGGCGATCACAGATACGCAGTATTTT. Translated: CASSPSQSGAITDTQYF.

This clonotype has a handful of counts. This chain uses TRBV18 with TRBJ1-1, with 7 nucleotides matching TRBD1. The CDR3 loop spans 14 amino acids. Germline V gives CDR1 KGHSH, CDR2 LQKENI. Trimming took 2 bases from V and 4 from J; bases not matched to a gene: 4. CDR3 nucleotide sequence: TGTGCCAGCTCACCATCGCCAGGGGGCACTGAAGCTTTCTTT. It specifies CASSPSPGGTEAFF.

About this clonotype itself: A much larger clone lies a single base off, so this may be a read error. The chain combines TRBV6-6 with TRBJ2-1; D possibly corresponds to TRBD2 (5 bases). This CDR3 contains 15 residues. The V gene's germline CDR1 is MNHNY and CDR2 SVGAGI (reference sequence). The germline V and J ends were trimmed by 10 bases and 0 bases, with 16 bases remaining between them. The CDR3 protein is CANGKSPRSYNEQFF. The CDR3 DNA sequence: TGTGCCAACGGGAAGAGCCCCCGCTCCTACAATGAGCAGTTCTTC.

By share, this clonotype ranks as large (0.1 to 1%). One end of the junction is discordant with germline, which a read error may explain. The V and J genes are TRBV29-1 and TRBJ2-6, with a weak D call TRBD2 (5 bases). Germline CDR1 and CDR2: SQVTM and ANQGSEA. The CDR3 length is 13 residues. Here the CDR3 reads CSVFRTGANVLTF. CDR3 DNA sequence: TGCAGCGTTTTCCGGACTGGAGCCAACGTCCTGACTTTC.

This clonotype counts as medium-sized. This chain uses TRBV5-5 with TRBJ2-2, with D uncertain. V gave up 3 bases and J gave up 4 bases, with 4 bases separating them. The CDR3 is 12 residues long. From germline, CDR1 is SGHKS and CDR2 YYEKEE (reference sequence). The CDR3 reads CASSSFTGELFF. As DNA, the CDR3 is TGTGCCAGCAGCTCGTTCACCGGGGAGCTGTTTTTT.

Note on this clonotype: Germline is not matched at one junction end, which may reflect a read error. The gene calls are TRBV5-3 and TRBJ2-5; TRBD2 agrees at 9 bases. TRBV5-3 belongs to the ORF category, with a function that is uncertain. There are 14 residues in the CDR3. The CDR3 DNA reads as TGCGCCAGCAGCAAGACTAGCGGAGAAGAGACCCAGTACTTC. Amino acid sequence: CASSKTSGEETQYF.

The genes are TRBV20-1 and TRBJ2-7; the match to TRBD2 covers 12 bases. This CDR3 has 15 amino acids. Germline assignment: CDR1 DFQATT and CDR2 SNEGSKA (reference sequence). The J segment lost 4 bases and the V segment lost 0 bases, leaving 4 bases of the junction unmatched. The CDR3 bases are TGCAGTGCTAGAGAACCTAGCGGGGGGGGGTACGAGCAGTACTTC. This translates into CSAREPSGGGYEQYF.

By proportion, this clonotype is medium-sized. This sequence joins TRBV20-1 and TRBJ2-7; D is possibly TRBD1 (5 bases). The length of the CDR3 is 15 residues. CDR1 and CDR2 (germline): DFQATT, SNEGSKA (reference sequence). Deletions cut 0 bases from V and 2 bases from J, with 14 bases between. CDR3 residues: CSARDPRQGTYEQYF. The CDR3 nucleotides read TGCAGTGCTAGAGATCCCCGGCAGGGAACCTACGAGCAGTACTTC.